The rows below give T cell receptor beta chains drawn from one sample of a study of TIL therapy for anti-PD-1-resistant metastatic lung cancer. Repertoires were generated with immunoSEQ multiplex PCR, while TCRdb's copy carries only in-frame clones and drops some. The repertoire holds under 100,000 clones, about two thirds seen once, with 9.5% to 13% in the top ten. This specimen was tumor tissue, taken at baseline. The receptors originated from a person aged 25 to 85 with non-small cell lung cancer. CDR3s include the opening cysteine and the closing phenylalanine or tryptophan. Fields, in order: J gene, clone size, V gene, CDR3 protein. Expanded clones get a size class; other rows say once, few or many, or leave the size out.

TRBJ2-7	-	TRBV28	CASSAPGGSYEQYF
TRBJ2-5	-	TRBV7-2	CASTRRGQETQYF
TRBJ1-3	few	TRBV6-1	CASSETSYGNTIYF
TRBJ2-7	-	TRBV7-6	CASSLRSGGSPYEQYF
TRBJ2-2	-	TRBV2	CASSELVLHTGELFF
TRBJ2-7	few	TRBV27	CASSLSGYYEQYF
TRBJ2-1	-	TRBV4-3	CASSQDLETSAYNEQFF
TRBJ2-4	-	TRBV5-1	CASSLAGGQVNIQYF
TRBJ2-5	-	TRBV5-1	CASSSGGFGETQYF
TRBJ2-5	-	TRBV11-2	CASSLMGQTQETQYF
TRBJ2-7	once	TRBV24-1	CATSEGQGGEQYF
TRBJ1-3	few	TRBV3-1/TRBV3-2	CASSQERSSGNTIYF
TRBJ1-3	-	TRBV9	CASSPGGTSGNTIYF